A single sample gave rise to the 5 T cell receptor beta chains below, sequenced in a study of blood T cell repertoires in COVID-19. TCRdb's table, derived via immunoSEQ multiplex PCR, lists solely in-frame clones and lacks some. The data contain approximately 290,000 clones, approximately 93% of them singletons. Sequenced: peripheral blood. The receptor set was obtained from a woman aged 25 to 39 with COVID-19, enrolled during active disease.

This chain uses TRBV29-1 with TRBJ1-1; 9 nucleotides line up with TRBD1. CDR1 is SQVTM, CDR2 ANQGSEA, per germline. This CDR3 contains 14 residues. V lost 6 bases, J lost 3 bases, and 8 bases stayed unmatched. CDR3 nucleotide sequence: TGCAGCGTAGCCCAGACAGGGGGGGACACTGAAGCTTTCTTT. It codes for CSVAQTGGDTEAFF.

The rearrangement uses TRBV7-9 and TRBJ2-7; TRBD2 matches 14 bases. Losses at the gene ends were 5 bases for V and 4 bases for J; bases not matched to a gene: 7. Germline CDR1 is SEHNR and CDR2 is FQNEAQ (reference sequence). This CDR3 is built from 16 residues. For the CDR3, the DNA is TGTGCCAGCAGCGAACAGGGGACTAGCGGGGGATACGAGCAGTACTTC. It encodes CASSEQGTSGGYEQYF.

V usage is TRBV7-2 and J usage is TRBJ2-2; maybe TRBD1 (6 bases). This CDR3 spans 17 amino acids. Germline V gene lookup returns CDR1 SGHTA and CDR2 FQGNSA. Trimming removed 3 bases at V and 6 bases at J, with 20 bases between. The CDR3 DNA sequence: TGTGCCAGCAGCTTCAGGCCGAGGGGGAGAGGCCCCGGGGAGCTGTTTTTT. Its translation: CASSFRPRGRGPGELFF.

This clone was found once. The gene calls are TRBV7-2 and TRBJ1-1; D is possibly TRBD1 (6 bases). V dropped 2 bases and J dropped 10 bases, with 14 bases sitting between them. The CDR3 contains 13 residues. In germline, CDR1 is SGHTA, CDR2 FQGNSA. The CDR3 reads CASSLNAGAGAFF. The CDR3 nucleotides are TGTGCCAGCAGCTTAAATGCAGGGGCGGGAGCTTTCTTT.

The chain couples TRBV19 to TRBJ1-5; a possible D gene is TRBD1 (5 bases). The germline gives CDR1 LNHDA, CDR2 SQIVND (reference sequence). V was cut by 5 bases and J by 4 bases, with 9 bases left in between. The CDR3 runs to 13 residues. The CDR3 nucleotides are TGTGCCAGTAGTCACGGGGGGAATCAGCCCCAGCATTTT. Its protein product is CASSHGGNQPQHF.